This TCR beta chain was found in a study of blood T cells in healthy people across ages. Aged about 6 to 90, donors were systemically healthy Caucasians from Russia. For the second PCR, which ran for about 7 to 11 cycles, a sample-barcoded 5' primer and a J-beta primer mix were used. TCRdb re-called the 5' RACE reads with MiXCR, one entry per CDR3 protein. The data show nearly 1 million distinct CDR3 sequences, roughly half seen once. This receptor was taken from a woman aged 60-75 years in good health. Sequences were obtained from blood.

The CDR3 loop reads CATSREGQGARSYGYTF. The CDR3 nucleotides are TGTGCCACCAGCAGAGAGGGACAGGGAGCGCGTAGCTATGGCTACACCTTC. This sequence joins TRBV15 and TRBJ1-2; 9 nucleotides align to TRBD1. CDR1 is LNHNV and CDR2 is YYDKDF in the germline V gene (reference sequence). V lost 0 bases, J lost 4 bases, and 9 bases stayed unmatched. CDR3 length equals 17 residues.